The 21 T cell receptor beta chains below come from one sample, sequenced in a study of CDR3 diversity in severe acne. From the PCR reads, TCRdb called clonotypes with MiXCR, one entry per CDR3 protein. The data hold over 100,000 distinct CDR3 sequences, with 51% observed a single time. The sequencing sample was made of blood. The receptors were gathered from a male donor with acne.

V usage is TRBV14 and J usage is TRBJ2-7, with 8 bases that match TRBD2. Losses at the gene ends were 8 bases for V and 3 bases for J; bases not matched to a gene: 12. The CDR3 length is 15 residues. Per germline, CDR1 SGHDN and CDR2 FVKESK. The CDR3 bases are TGTGCCAGCGGGGGAAGCAGCGGGAGTAACTACGAGCAGTACTTC. This encodes CASGGSSGSNYEQYF.

The chain recombines TRBV29-1 with TRBJ2-2, with TRBD2 matching 10 bases. After removal of 4 bases from V and 6 bases from J, the junction contained 8 bases not matched to a gene. This CDR3 region has 15 residues. Germline assignment: CDR1 SQVTM and CDR2 ANQGSEA. The chain's CDR3 is CSVAVAGGPAGELFF. The CDR3, as DNA: TGCAGCGTTGCGGTAGCGGGAGGCCCCGCCGGGGAGCTGTTTTTT.

This sequence joins TRBV20-1 and TRBJ2-3; 9 bases fit TRBD2. With 6 bases clipped from V and 4 bases from J, the junction kept 11 bases outside the gene matches. Germline V gene lookup returns CDR1 DFQATT and CDR2 SNEGSKA (reference sequence). This CDR3 has 15 amino acids. The CDR3: CSASGSGSAADTQYF. The CDR3, as DNA: TGCAGTGCCTCTGGTAGCGGGAGTGCCGCAGATACGCAGTATTTT.

This clonotype showed up many times. The rearrangement links TRBV20-1 to TRBJ1-2; possible D gene TRBD1, 6 bases. The V end lost 3 bases, the J end lost 4 bases, and 15 bases lay between the germline ends. The CDR3 has 14 residues. Per germline, CDR1 DFQATT and CDR2 SNEGSKA (reference sequence). CDR3 bases: TGCAGTGCTAGTGGTGCGGGACAAAGCTATGGCTACACCTTC. Encoded protein: CSASGAGQSYGYTF.

The chain recombines TRBV9 with TRBJ1-1, with D possibly being TRBD1 (6 bases). Germline V gene sequence: CDR1 SGDLS, CDR2 YYNGEE. V lost 3 bases, J lost 4 bases, and 13 bases lay in between. The CDR3 contains 14 residues. The CDR3 coding sequence is TGTGCCAGCAGCGAGGGGGGGAGTTTCACTGAAGCTTTCTTT. Translated, it gives CASSEGGSFTEAFF.

The chain couples TRBV7-9 to TRBJ1-2; D is undetermined. V gave up 6 bases and J gave up 4 bases, with 21 bases separating them. The CDR3 contains 16 residues. The V gene's germline CDR1 is SEHNR and CDR2 FQNEAQ (reference sequence). This CDR3 reads CASSVPASEYRYGYTF. As DNA, the CDR3 is TGTGCCAGCAGTGTCCCTGCGAGCGAATATCGCTATGGCTACACCTTC.

Note on this clonotype: Just one base apart from a much larger clone, this may be a read error. V gene TRBV4-1 combines with J gene TRBJ2-7; D gene ambiguous. The CDR3 is made up of 14 amino acids. The V and J ends lost 5 bases and 0 bases respectively, with 11 bases between them. CDR1 is MGHRA, CDR2 YSYEKL, per germline. The CDR3 sequence is CASSCPESSYEQYF. Here the CDR3 DNA reads TGCGCCAGCAGCTGTCCAGAGAGCTCCTACGAGCAGTACTTC.

With respect to this clonotype: A read error is possible here, since a much larger clone lies one base away. The rearrangement uses TRBV7-9 and TRBJ2-1; the D gene is possibly TRBD2 (6 bases). The CDR3 covers 18 residues. Trimming removed 5 bases at V and 6 bases at J, with 26 bases between. Germline V gene sequence: CDR1 SEHNR, CDR2 FQNEAQ (reference sequence). CDR3: CASSRPLAWRGGINEQFF. The CDR3, as DNA: TGTGCCAGCAGCCGTCCCTTGGCCTGGCGGGGCGGGATCAATGAGCAGTTCTTC.

Many counts were recorded for this clonotype. The chain's CDR3 is CATSRGEGPTSTDTQYF. CDR3 DNA: TGTGCCACCAGCAGAGGGGAGGGGCCCACTAGCACAGATACGCAGTATTTT. This chain connects TRBV15 to TRBJ2-3; the match to TRBD2 covers 7 bases. CDR1 and CDR2 (germline): LNHNV, YYDKDF (reference sequence). The CDR3 spans 17 residues. Trimming at V came to 1 base and at J to 0 bases, leaving 7 bases not matched to a gene.

Comments on this clonotype: A much larger clonotype is one base distant, so this may be a read error. V is TRBV12-3 or TRBV12-4 and J is TRBJ2-2; maybe TRBD2 (6 bases). The CDR3 consists of 11 residues. The CDR3 reads CASIERGELLF. CDR3 coding DNA: TGTGCCAGCATAGAGCGCGGGGAGCTGCTTTTT.

The rearrangement links TRBV29-1 to TRBJ1-1; D not resolved. Germline V gives CDR1 SQVTM, CDR2 ANQGSEA. V lost 5 bases to trimming and J lost 1 base, with 8 bases between them. The CDR3 extends over 12 amino acids. The CDR3 here is CSVIDWNTEAFF. The DNA of the CDR3 is TGCAGCGTTATAGACTGGAACACTGAAGCTTTCTTT.

This clonotype was found a few times. The chain employs TRBV24-1 and TRBJ1-5; the D gene is possibly TRBD1 (5 bases). The V end was cut by 5 bases, the J end by 2 bases, with 12 bases between. CDR3 size: 15 residues. Per the germline V gene, CDR1 is KGHDR and CDR2 is SFDVKD. The DNA for the CDR3 is TGTGCCACCAGTGCGCAGGGACGGGGCAATCAGCCCCAGCATTTT. It specifies CATSAQGRGNQPQHF.

This chain connects TRBV7-2 to TRBJ2-7, with D unclear. Germline CDR1 is SGHTA and CDR2 is FQGNSA. V was pared by 6 bases and J by 0 bases, with 9 bases between. The CDR3 runs to 13 residues. The CDR3 loop reads CASRWASSYEQYF. In DNA form, the CDR3 reads TGTGCCAGCAGGTGGGCCAGCTCCTACGAGCAGTACTTC. Together with reference TRBV7-2 and TRBJ2-7, the CDR3 gives the full variable domain: GAGVSQSPSNKVTEKGKDVELRCDPISGHTALYWYRQSLGQGLEFLIYFQGNSAPDKSGLPSDRFSAERTGGSVSTLTIQRTQQEDSAVYLCASRWASSYEQYFGPGTRLTVT.

This clonotype turned up a few times. The DNA is omitted, as the CDR3 cannot be located on it reliably, and the CDR3 follows TCRdb's listing. The rearrangement links TRBV12-3 or TRBV12-4 to TRBJ2-5; no DNA check was done on the table's D call, TRBD1. The CDR3 numbers 19 amino acids, ends counted. The CDR3 sequence is CASSQLQGTTIYFGETQYF.

In its sample, this clonotype was seen many times. This sequence joins TRBV6-6 and TRBJ2-7; 9 bases are a match to TRBD2. This CDR3 is 15 amino acids long. V dropped 7 bases and J dropped 2; count of bases not matched to a gene: 9. Germline V gene lookup returns CDR1 MNHNY and CDR2 SVGAGI (reference sequence). CDR3 sequence (DNA): TGTGCCAGCAACCTTGCCAGGACTAGCGCCTACGAGCAGTACTTC. Its translation is CASNLARTSAYEQYF.

The J gene is TRBJ1-1, the V gene TRBV29-1; possible D gene TRBD1, 5 bases. V lost 4 bases, J lost 11 bases, and 17 bases lay in between. This CDR3 is built from 12 residues. Germline V gene lookup returns CDR1 SQVTM and CDR2 ANQGSEA. CDR3 bases: TGCAGCGTTGCTAGGAGGACAAACGGGGCTTTCTTT. Encoded protein: CSVARRTNGAFF.

The chain combines TRBV7-2 with TRBJ2-5, with a tentative D call TRBD2 (6 bases). Looked up from germline, CDR1 is SGHTA and CDR2 is FQGNSA. Trimming took off 1 base at V and 7 bases at J, with 13 bases between the two ends. CDR3 length equals 14 residues. The CDR3 spells CASSLGRERGTQYF. CDR3 nucleotides: TGTGCCAGCAGCTTAGGGAGGGAACGGGGGACCCAGTACTTC.

This clonotype was counted at least ten times. The CDR3 protein is CASSLANAHYEQYF. For the CDR3, the DNA is TGCGCCAGCAGCTTGGCCAACGCACACTACGAGCAGTACTTC. The J gene is TRBJ2-7, the V gene TRBV5-1, with D unresolved. The V gene's germline CDR1 is SGHRS and CDR2 YFSETQ. V lost 0 bases and J 3 bases, leaving 10 bases between the germline ends. CDR3 length equals 14 residues. The full variable domain, in which reference TRBV5-1 and TRBJ2-7 provide the parts outside the CDR3, is KAGVTQTPRYLIKTRGQQVTLSCSPISGHRSVSWYQQTPGQGLQFLFEYFSETQRNKGNFPGRFSGRQFSNSRSEMNVSTLELGDSALYLCASSLANAHYEQYFGPGTRLTVT.

Worth noting for this clonotype: A read error may be the cause here, since a much bigger clone is one base away. V usage is TRBV24-1 and J usage is TRBJ2-6; no clear D gene. The CDR3 sequence is 13 residues long. Per the germline V gene, CDR1 is KGHDR and CDR2 is SFDVKD. The CDR3 nucleotides are TGTGCCACCAGTGATTTCGGTAGCTATGAGCAGCTTTTC. It is translated as CATSDFGSYEQLF.

By its share, this clonotype is medium-sized (0.01 to 0.1%). V and J are TRBV5-1 and TRBJ2-7; D uncertain. The CDR3 loop spans 12 amino acids. Germline V lookup: CDR1 SGHRS, CDR2 YFSETQ. V lost 0 bases and J 5 bases, leaving 6 bases between the germline ends. The CDR3 DNA is TGCGCCAGCAGCTTGGAGGTGAACGAGCAGTACTTC. Its translation: CASSLEVNEQYF.

This clonotype was counted a few times. V and J are TRBV7-9 and TRBJ2-3; 14 positions agree with TRBD2. Per the germline V gene, CDR1 is SEHNR and CDR2 is FQNEAQ (reference sequence). The J segment lost 5 bases and the V segment lost 4 bases, leaving 8 bases of the junction unmatched. This CDR3 comprises 17 residues. This CDR3 is CASSSWGLAGAKDTQYF. The CDR3, as DNA: TGTGCCAGCAGCTCCTGGGGACTAGCGGGAGCCAAAGATACGCAGTATTTT.